The 32 T cell receptor beta chains reported below all come from one sample, sequenced in a study of blood T cell repertoires in COVID-19. Profiling relied on immunoSEQ multiplex PCR, and the TCRdb table lists in-frame clones only, not all of them. Among thousands of clones listed, over 80% were seen once. What was sequenced was peripheral blood. Source of these receptors: a human donor in a cohort sampled during active COVID-19.

In its sample, this clone was seen once. The chain uses TRBV30 and TRBJ2-7, with a possible D match to TRBD2 (6 bases). CDR1 and CDR2 from the germline V gene are GTSNPN and SVGIG (reference sequence). The germline V and J ends were trimmed by 3 bases and 6 bases, with 15 bases remaining between them. The CDR3 is 13 amino acids. The CDR3 region has the DNA TGTGCCTGGAGGGAGGGTAGCGGTTTCGAGCAGTACTTC. Residues: CAWREGSGFEQYF.

The chain couples TRBV28 to TRBJ2-2, with 9 bases aligning to TRBD2. This CDR3 is built from 15 residues. The germline CDR1 and CDR2 sequences are MDHEN and SYDVKM. Trimming cost V 6 bases and J 5 bases; bases outside gene matches: 7. CDR3 amino acids: CASSIAGVGTGELFF. The CDR3 DNA follows: TGTGCCAGCAGCATAGCGGGAGTGGGGACCGGGGAGCTGTTTTTT. The complete variable domain, with remaining parts taken from reference TRBV28 and TRBJ2-2, reads DVKVTQSSRYLVKRTGEKVFLECVQDMDHENMFWYRQDPGLGLRLIYFSYDVKMKEKGDIPEGYSVSREKKERFSLILESASTNQTSMYLCASSIAGVGTGELFFGEGSRLTVL.

V gene TRBV7-9 combines with J gene TRBJ2-5, with D possibly being TRBD1 (6 bases). V lost 2 bases and J 5 bases, leaving 12 bases between the germline ends. The CDR3 length is 14 residues. Germline V CDR1 and CDR2: SEHNR, FQNEAQ (reference sequence). The CDR3 sequence: CASSLPRGVETQYF. CDR3 nucleotide sequence: TGTGCCAGCAGCTTACCCAGGGGAGTGGAGACCCAGTACTTC.

The chain joins TRBV9 to TRBJ2-3, with D tentatively TRBD2 (7 bases). Looked up from germline, CDR1 is SGDLS and CDR2 is YYNGEE. The CDR3 spans 15 residues. V shed 0 bases and J shed 3 bases, with 11 bases lying between them. This chain's CDR3 is CASSVGGGGTDTQYF. CDR3 in DNA: TGTGCCAGCAGCGTAGGAGGGGGGGGGACAGATACGCAGTATTTT.

CDR3 loop: CASSGQTRTPGQNEQFF. The CDR3 coding sequence is TGTGCCAGCAGCGGACAAACTAGAACCCCGGGCCAAAATGAGCAGTTCTTC. The chain is built from TRBV9 and TRBJ2-1, with D possibly being TRBD2 (5 bases). V gave up 3 bases and J gave up 7 bases, with 23 bases separating them. Germline CDR1 reads SGDLS; CDR2 reads YYNGEE. The CDR3 length is 17 residues.

V gene TRBV7-9 combines with J gene TRBJ1-4; TRBD1 is a possible D gene (6 bases). V lost 7 bases, J lost 8 bases, and 17 bases lay in between. The length of the CDR3 is 14 residues. Germline loops: CDR1 SEHNR, CDR2 FQNEAQ (reference sequence). In DNA form, the CDR3 reads TGTGCCAGCACCGCCCCGGGGGGGCGGGAAAAACTGTTTTTT. Protein: CASTAPGGREKLFF.

This rearrangement joins TRBV21-1 to TRBJ2-2; no DNA check was done on the table's D call, TRBD2. TRBV21-1 is given as a pseudogene. CDR3 length: 15 amino acids. CDR3 residues: CASSISIGGTGELFF. CDR3 bases: TGTGCCAGCAGCATTTCGATCGGGGGGACCGGGGAGCTGTTTTTT.

The rearrangement joins TRBV27 to TRBJ2-7; a possible D gene is TRBD2 (5 bases). V dropped 4 bases and J dropped 2 bases, with 12 bases sitting between them. Germline CDR1 is MNHEY and CDR2 is SMNVEV (reference sequence). CDR3 length: 14 residues. The CDR3, as DNA: TGTGCCAGCAGTTCCCGGACTTCGCCCTACGAGCAGTACTTC. It codes for CASSSRTSPYEQYF.

This clone is labeled large (0.1 to 1%). This chain's CDR3 is CASSFDRGLEAFF. CDR3 sequence (DNA): TGTGCCAGCAGTTTCGACAGGGGCCTAGAAGCTTTCTTT. The rearrangement links TRBV27 to TRBJ1-1; TRBD1 aligns across 8 bases. Unmatched junction bases numbered 5, after V lost 3 bases and J lost 8 bases. This CDR3 has 13 residues. CDR1 and CDR2 from the germline V gene are MNHEY and SMNVEV (reference sequence).

The V call is TRBV11-2, the J call TRBJ2-1, with 10 nucleotides matching TRBD2. The germline CDR1 and CDR2 sequences are SGHAT and FQNNGV. V was pared by 3 bases and J by 7 bases, with 3 bases of the junction left unmatched. The CDR3 extends over 14 amino acids. The CDR3 DNA reads as TGTGCCAGCAGCTTGGGACTAGCGAAGAATGAGCAGTTCTTC. It translates to CASSLGLAKNEQFF.

CDR3 sequence: CSVDRERDGYTF. The CDR3, as DNA: TGCAGCGTGGACCGGGAGAGAGATGGCTACACCTTC. V gene TRBV29-1 combines with J gene TRBJ1-2, with D uncertain. V dropped 6 bases and J dropped 6 bases, with 14 bases sitting between them. CDR3 length: 12 residues. Germline V gene lookup returns CDR1 SQVTM and CDR2 ANQGSEA.

This chain connects TRBV27 to TRBJ2-7, with TRBD1 identical over 10 bases. J was trimmed by 7 bases and V by 3 bases; bases with no gene match: 6. This CDR3 region has 14 residues. Germline V gene data show CDR1 as MNHEY and CDR2 as SMNVEV (reference sequence). CDR3 sequence (DNA): TGTGCCAGCAGTTTCCGGACAGGGGGTAGGGAGCAGTACTTC. Translating gives CASSFRTGGREQYF.

The chain links TRBV27 to TRBJ2-1; D is possibly TRBD2 (5 bases). This CDR3 has 17 amino acids. Germline-derived CDR1 and CDR2 are MNHEY and SMNVEV (reference sequence). Trimming pared 9 bases from V and 4 bases from J, leaving 25 bases between. DNA of the CDR3: TGTGCCAGATACCCCTCCTATGGACCAGAGGGTTACAATGAGCAGTTCTTC. This encodes CARYPSYGPEGYNEQFF.

The V gene is TRBV30, the J gene TRBJ1-4; perhaps TRBD1 as D (6 bases). The CDR3 has 16 residues. The germline CDR1 and CDR2 sequences are GTSNPN and SVGIG (reference sequence). Trimming took 0 bases from V and 10 from J, leaving 21 bases between them. CDR3 nucleotides: TGTGCCTGGAGTGTGACGCAGGGGCCTCGTTTCAGAAAACTGTTTTTT. Translated: CAWSVTQGPRFRKLFF.

V gene TRBV28 combines with J gene TRBJ2-7; weak D call: TRBD1 (6 bases). V shed 6 bases and J shed 4 bases, with 13 bases lying between them. Germline V gene lookup returns CDR1 MDHEN and CDR2 SYDVKM. CDR3 length: 13 amino acids. CDR3 in amino acids: CASRTGTKYEQYF. DNA for the CDR3: TGTGCCAGCAGGACCGGGACAAAATACGAGCAGTACTTC.

CDR3 region: CASSGAGWMNTEAFF. Written as DNA, the CDR3 is TGTGCCAGCAGCGGGGCAGGGTGGATGAACACTGAAGCTTTCTTT. The V gene is TRBV21-1, the J gene TRBJ1-1; TRBD1, the table's D call, lacks a check against the DNA. TRBV21-1 constitutes a pseudogene. This CDR3 has 15 residues.

This clone was seen once. The V gene is TRBV5-1, the J gene TRBJ2-1; D not resolved. With 4 bases removed from V and 4 bases from J, the gap between germline ends came to 9 bases. CDR1 is SGHRS, CDR2 YFSETQ, per germline. There are 13 residues in the CDR3. The CDR3 bases are TGCGCCAGCAGCCGACAAAGATACAATGAGCAGTTCTTC. As protein: CASSRQRYNEQFF.

The rearrangement links TRBV10-1 to TRBJ2-5; TRBD2 might be the D (6 bases). The CDR3 contains 13 residues. Germline CDR1 is WNHNN and CDR2 is SYGVQD (reference sequence). Trimming took 5 bases from V and 5 from J, leaving 12 bases between them. This CDR3 is CASSPDYRETQYF. Written as DNA, the CDR3 is TGCGCCAGCAGTCCGGACTACAGGGAGACCCAGTACTTC.

The chain joins TRBV19 to TRBJ2-7; the match to TRBD2 covers 10 bases. Germline CDR1 reads LNHDA; CDR2 reads SQIVND (reference sequence). The CDR3 totals 15 residues. V gave up 1 base and J gave up 1 base; unmatched junction bases: 1. The CDR3 is CASSIASGSSYEQYF. CDR3 nucleotides: TGTGCCAGTAGTATAGCTAGCGGGAGTTCCTACGAGCAGTACTTC.

This chain uses TRBV28 with TRBJ2-7; 9 bases are shared with TRBD1. Germline V gives CDR1 MDHEN, CDR2 SYDVKM. There are 14 residues in the CDR3. V lost 4 bases, J lost 4 bases, and 5 bases stayed unmatched. In DNA form, the CDR3 reads TGTGCCAGCAGTTCGCCGGGACAGGGTTACGAGCAGTACTTC. This sequence encodes CASSSPGQGYEQYF.

This clone was detected only once. The chain recombines TRBV27 with TRBJ2-7; D is undetermined. The CDR3 is made up of 14 amino acids. With 0 bases removed from V and 1 base from J, the gap between germline ends came to 7 bases. From germline, CDR1 is MNHEY and CDR2 SMNVEV (reference sequence). The CDR3 sequence is CASSLSRKSYEQYF. DNA for the CDR3: TGTGCCAGCAGTTTATCGAGGAAATCCTACGAGCAGTACTTC.

The chain combines TRBV13 with TRBJ1-1; 9 bases are a match to TRBD1. CDR1 is PRHDT and CDR2 is FYEKMQ in the germline V gene (reference sequence). Trimming removed 6 bases from V and 6 bases from J; junction bases left unmatched: 5. The CDR3 runs to 13 residues. CDR3: CASRERQGAEAFF. CDR3 DNA: TGTGCCAGCAGGGAGAGACAGGGGGCTGAAGCTTTCTTT.

The chain couples TRBV2 to TRBJ2-1; TRBD2 aligns across 10 bases. J lost 4 bases, V lost 3 bases, and 6 bases had no gene match. Germline CDR1 and CDR2: SNHLY and FYNNEI. The CDR3 has 16 amino acids. CDR3 in amino acids: CASSDLAGEEYNEQFF. In nucleotides, the CDR3 is TGTGCCAGCAGTGACCTAGCGGGAGAGGAATACAATGAGCAGTTCTTC.

This chain uses TRBV6-6 with TRBJ2-7, with D possibly TRBD1 on 6 matching bases. The CDR3 is 13 residues long. Looked up from germline, CDR1 is MNHNY and CDR2 is SVGAGI (reference sequence). Trimming removed 6 bases from V and 7 bases from J, with 16 bases in between. CDR3 loop: CASSRNPGEEQYF. For the CDR3, the DNA is TGTGCCAGCAGCCGGAACCCAGGGGAAGAGCAGTACTTC.

This clone is termed medium-sized. The V call is TRBV24-1, the J call TRBJ2-2; possible D gene TRBD2, 6 bases. This CDR3 is 14 amino acids long. Germline loops: CDR1 KGHDR, CDR2 SFDVKD. V was pared by 9 bases and J by 2 bases, with 12 bases between. CDR3 bases: TGTGCCACCGAATCGGGACTCAACACCGGGGAGCTGTTTTTT. Its translation: CATESGLNTGELFF.

The V and J genes are TRBV9 and TRBJ2-2, with a tentative D call TRBD2 (5 bases). The CDR3 contains 16 residues. Trimming left V 4 bases short and J 5 bases short, with 18 bases between. Germline V lookup: CDR1 SGDLS, CDR2 YYNGEE. CDR3 nucleotides: TGTGCCAGCAGCACCCTAGGGCAGCCGGGGACCGGGGAGCTGTTTTTT. Amino acid sequence: CASSTLGQPGTGELFF.

This clone showed up just once. The chain couples TRBV10-3 to TRBJ1-5; 9 bases align to TRBD1. This CDR3 has 12 residues. The J segment lost 8 bases and the V segment lost 11 bases, leaving 7 bases of the junction unmatched. The germline V gene encodes CDR1 ENHRY and CDR2 SYGVKD. CDR3 region: CAAGTGNEPQHF. As DNA, the CDR3 is TGTGCCGCCGGGACAGGGAATGAGCCCCAGCATTTT.

This clone was picked up one time. V usage is TRBV13 and J usage is TRBJ1-2, with D perhaps matching TRBD1 (5 bases). Germline V gene data show CDR1 as PRHDT and CDR2 as FYEKMQ (reference sequence). With 0 bases removed from V and 7 bases from J, the gap between germline ends came to 12 bases. The CDR3 sequence is 14 residues long. The CDR3 nucleotides are TGTGCCAGCAGCTTAGGACCAGGGCATTCTGGCTACACCTTC. It codes for CASSLGPGHSGYTF. Looking up the rest from reference TRBV13 and TRBJ1-2 gives the full variable domain: AAGVIQSPRHLIKEKRETATLKCYPIPRHDTVYWYQQGPGQDPQFLISFYEKMQSDKGSIPDRFSAQQFSDYHSELNMSSLELGDSALYFCASSLGPGHSGYTFGSGTRLTVV.

CDR3 bases: TGTGCCAGCAGCCAAGGCACGGGATACGGCGAGCAGTACTTC. Its protein product is CASSQGTGYGEQYF. This chain links TRBV3-1 (or the pseudogene TRBV3-2) with TRBJ2-7; tentatively, D is TRBD2 (5 bases). V gave up 1 base and J gave up 6 bases, with 13 bases separating them. This CDR3 is built from 14 residues. The germline V gene encodes CDR1 LGHDT and CDR2 YNNKEL (reference sequence).

The CDR3 sequence is CASSSEATNEKLFF. In nucleotides, the CDR3 is TGCGCCAGCAGCTCAGAAGCAACTAATGAAAAACTGTTTTTT. This chain connects TRBV5-1 to TRBJ1-4; D unresolved. Trimming shortened V by 3 bases and J by 0 bases, and 6 bases separated the two germline ends. CDR1 and CDR2 (germline): SGHRS, YFSETQ. This CDR3 is built from 14 residues.

This chain links TRBV19 with TRBJ1-5, with a weak D call TRBD1 (5 bases). The germline V gene encodes CDR1 LNHDA and CDR2 SQIVND (reference sequence). This CDR3 is 14 amino acids long. V shed 3 bases and J shed 4 bases, with 10 bases lying between them. The CDR3 sequence is CASSITGGNQPQHF. CDR3 nucleotide sequence: TGTGCCAGTAGTATTACAGGTGGTAATCAGCCCCAGCATTTT.

The V gene is TRBV9, the J gene TRBJ2-2, with 9 bases aligning to TRBD2. Germline V gene lookup returns CDR1 SGDLS and CDR2 YYNGEE. This CDR3 contains 17 residues. The junction had 9 bases not matched to a gene; V was cut back by 3 bases and J by 3 bases. The CDR3 nucleotides read TGTGCCAGCAGCGCCAAGGGCGGGAGGGCCTACACCGGGGAGCTGTTTTTT. This sequence encodes CASSAKGGRAYTGELFF.